This T cell receptor (beta chain) was recorded in a study of T cell responses to AZD1222 COVID-19 vaccine. Findings and limits, study-wide: Seropositivity was recorded at baseline in only a handful of AZD1222 recipients.

There are 14 residues in the CDR3. V was trimmed by 0 bases and J by 6 bases, leaving 8 bases between them. The germline CDR1 and CDR2 sequences are LNHNV and YYDKDF (reference sequence). Worth noting for this clone: No antigen is known for it.

Assay: immunoSEQ multiplex PCR; the TCRdb copy retains only in-frame clones and omits some. The sample includes approximately 91,000 clones, under 95% seen only once; the top ten take less than 35%. The sequence came from an adult who received the AZD1222 COVID-19 vaccine. Specimen: peripheral blood, collected 28 days after the second AZD1222 dose. The rearrangement joins TRBV15 to TRBJ1-4; no definite D call. CDR3 protein: CATSRDYTDEKLFF. The CDR3 region has the DNA TGTGCCACCAGCAGAGATTACACCGATGAAAAACTGTTTTTT. The full variable domain, in which reference TRBV15 and TRBJ1-4 provide the parts outside the CDR3, is DAMVIQNPRYQVTQFGKPVTLSCSQTLNHNVMYWYQQKSSQAPKLLFHYYDKDFNNEADTPDNFQSRRPNTSFCFLDIRSPGLGDTAMYLCATSRDYTDEKLFFGSGTQLSVL.